The 21 T cell receptor beta chains in this list originate from one sample, sequenced in a study of T cell responses to AZD1222 COVID-19 vaccine. Profiling relied on immunoSEQ multiplex PCR, and the TCRdb table lists in-frame clones only, not all of them. The sample includes about 88,000 clones, roughly 89% seen only once; the top ten take 4% to 6%. This specimen consisted of peripheral blood, obtained on day 0 of MenACWY control vaccination. All receptors come from an adult in good health.

The chain couples TRBV7-9 to TRBJ2-3; D gene unclear. This CDR3 spans 14 amino acids. V lost 4 bases to trimming and J lost 0 bases, with 8 bases between them. Germline CDR1 SEHNR, CDR2 FQNEAQ (reference sequence). The CDR3 spells CASSSAGSTDTQYF. CDR3 DNA sequence: TGTGCCAGCAGCTCCGCCGGGAGCACAGATACGCAGTATTTT.

The chain has TRBV24-1 and TRBJ1-2; 8 bases line up with TRBD1. With V trimmed by 6 bases and J by 7 bases, 9 bases remained unmatched. Germline CDR1 reads KGHDR; CDR2 reads SFDVKD. The CDR3 has 14 residues. The CDR3 loop is CATSRPGQGGGYTF. CDR3 DNA sequence: TGTGCCACCAGTCGCCCTGGACAGGGCGGTGGCTACACCTTC.

This clone was observed a handful of times. This chain connects TRBV2 to TRBJ2-5; 8 nucleotides agree with TRBD2. This CDR3 comprises 17 residues. Trimming removed 2 bases from V and 0 bases from J; junction bases left unmatched: 8. From germline, CDR1 is SNHLY and CDR2 FYNNEI. CDR3 region: CASSEPTGGKNQETQYF. CDR3 in DNA: TGTGCCAGCAGTGAACCTACGGGAGGGAAGAACCAAGAGACCCAGTACTTC. Filled out from reference TRBV2 and TRBJ2-5, the complete variable domain reads EPEVTQTPSHQVTQMGQEVILRCVPISNHLYFYWYRQILGQKVEFLVSFYNNEISEKSEIFDDQFSVERPDGSNFTLKIRSTKLEDSAMYFCASSEPTGGKNQETQYFGPGTRLLVL.

Within the sample, this clone is medium-sized. This chain joins TRBV29-1 and TRBJ2-2; 9 bases map to TRBD1. Germline assignment: CDR1 SQVTM and CDR2 ANQGSEA. The V gene end was trimmed by 5 bases and the J gene end by 5 bases; junction bases not matched to a gene: 15. The CDR3 runs 17 residues. The CDR3 spells CSVSSRGGTGSTGELFF. The CDR3 bases are TGCAGCGTTTCATCGCGGGGCGGGACAGGGTCTACCGGGGAGCTGTTTTTT.

The chain is built from TRBV6-2 or TRBV6-3 and TRBJ2-3, with 13 bases matching TRBD2. Germline trimming cut 6 bases from V and 4 bases from J; bases unmatched to any gene: 4. Germline V lookup: CDR1 MNHEY, CDR2 SVGEGT. This CDR3 has 15 amino acids. The CDR3 DNA sequence: TGTGCCAGCAGCCCTGGACTAGCGGGGGCAGATACGCAGTATTTT. It is translated as CASSPGLAGADTQYF.

V gene TRBV18 combines with J gene TRBJ1-1; 8 bases line up with TRBD1. The V segment lost 5 bases and the J segment 0 bases; nucleotides outside the gene matches: 8. Germline CDR1 is KGHSH and CDR2 is LQKENI. The CDR3 has 16 amino acids. In DNA form, the CDR3 reads TGTGCCAGCTCAGCATTACAGGGACAGGTGAACACTGAAGCTTTCTTT. Translation: CASSALQGQVNTEAFF.

This chain connects TRBV15 to TRBJ2-6; weak D call: TRBD2 (7 bases). Germline CDR1 reads LNHNV; CDR2 reads YYDKDF (reference sequence). V lost 3 bases and J lost 1, with 16 bases in between. The CDR3 has 18 amino acids. The CDR3 here is CATSRVGGGESGANVLTF. CDR3 DNA sequence: TGTGCCACCAGCAGGGTGGGAGGGGGTGAATCTGGGGCCAACGTCCTGACTTTC.

The rearrangement links TRBV7-4 to TRBJ2-1; TRBD2 matches 10 bases. The CDR3 spans 16 residues. Looked up from germline, CDR1 is SGHVT and CDR2 is SQSDAQ. Trimming cost V 10 bases and J 4 bases; bases outside gene matches: 13. In DNA, the CDR3 is TGTGCCACCTCGAGAGGGGCTAGCGGGGGATACAATGAGCAGTTCTTC. Amino acids: CATSRGASGGYNEQFF. Combining the CDR3 with reference TRBV7-4 and TRBJ2-1 gives the whole variable domain GAGVSQSPRYKVAKRGRDVALRCDSISGHVTLYWYRQTLGQGSEVLTYSQSDAQRDKSGRPSGRFSAERPERSVSTLKIQRTEQGDSAVYLCATSRGASGGYNEQFFGPGTRLTVL.

The rearrangement uses TRBV11-3 and TRBJ2-2; D perhaps matches TRBD1 (5 bases). This CDR3 is built from 16 residues. V was trimmed by 3 bases and J by 0 bases, leaving 11 bases between them. Germline V gives CDR1 SGHNT, CDR2 YENEEA. CDR3 nucleotide sequence: TGTGCCAGCAGCTTCCGCGGACAACCGAACACCGGGGAGCTGTTTTTT. Protein: CASSFRGQPNTGELFF. The entire variable domain, with the rest obtained from reference TRBV11-3 and TRBJ2-2, is as follows: EAGVVQSPRYKIIEKKQPVAFWCNPISGHNTLYWYLQNLGQGPELLIRYENEEAVDDSQLPKDRFSAERLKGVDSTLKIQPAELGDSAVYLCASSFRGQPNTGELFFGEGSRLTVL.

The gene calls are TRBV19 and TRBJ2-7; 7 nucleotides line up with TRBD1. The CDR3 covers 14 residues. Germline V gives CDR1 LNHDA, CDR2 SQIVND (reference sequence). V lost 5 bases to trimming and J lost 4 bases; unmatched junction nucleotides: 8. This CDR3 is CASSSGQPPYEQYF. As DNA, the CDR3 is TGTGCCAGTAGTTCGGGACAGCCTCCATACGAGCAGTACTTC.

The V and J genes are TRBV2 and TRBJ1-5; possible D gene TRBD1, 6 bases. This CDR3 is built from 15 residues. CDR1 SNHLY and CDR2 FYNNEI come from the germline V gene. V was pared by 6 bases and J by 0 bases, with 12 bases between. DNA of the CDR3: TGTGCCAGCAGGGGGACACGAAATAGCAATCAGCCCCAGCATTTT. This translates into CASRGTRNSNQPQHF.

The J gene is TRBJ2-5, the V gene TRBV3-1 (or the pseudogene TRBV3-2); 7 nucleotides match TRBD1. The V segment lost 1 base and the J segment 2 bases; nucleotides outside the gene matches: 4. CDR3 length: 15 residues. Germline loops: CDR1 LGHDT, CDR2 YNNKEL (reference sequence). The CDR3: CASSQGIQGQETQYF. DNA for the CDR3: TGTGCCAGCAGCCAAGGGATACAGGGGCAAGAGACCCAGTACTTC.

The chain links TRBV29-1 to TRBJ1-1, with 7 bases aligning to TRBD1. V lost 4 bases, J lost 7 bases, and 0 bases stayed unmatched. This CDR3 comprises 10 residues. In germline, CDR1 is SQVTM, CDR2 ANQGSEA. DNA of the CDR3: TGCAGCGTTGGGGACAGTGAAGCTTTCTTT. It translates to CSVGDSEAFF. Full variable domain (outside the CDR3, taken from reference TRBV29-1 and TRBJ1-1): SAVISQKPSRDICQRGTSLTIQCQVDSQVTMMFWYRQQPGQSLTLIATANQGSEATYESGFVIDKFPISRPNLTFSTLTVSNMSPEDSSIYLCSVGDSEAFFGQGTRLTVV.

This clone was counted only a few times. This rearrangement joins TRBV12-5 to TRBJ1-4; 11 bases fit TRBD1. CDR3 length: 14 residues. The germline V gene has CDR1 LGHNT and CDR2 FRNRAP. V shed 6 bases, J shed 7 bases, and the junction held 4 bases outside the gene matches. As DNA, the CDR3 is TGTGCTAGTGGACCGGGACAGGGGGTTGAAAAACTGTTTTTT. Translating gives CASGPGQGVEKLFF.

V usage is TRBV28 and J usage is TRBJ2-7; 8 positions agree with TRBD2. This CDR3 has 12 residues. Germline V lookup: CDR1 MDHEN, CDR2 SYDVKM. Trimming removed 8 bases from V and 5 bases from J; junction bases left unmatched: 5. CDR3 residues: CASGSGSNEQYF. CDR3 nucleotides: TGTGCCAGCGGAAGCGGGAGCAACGAGCAGTACTTC.

V gene TRBV28 combines with J gene TRBJ1-5; D not resolved. This CDR3 contains 15 residues. Trimming pared 4 bases from V and 2 bases from J, leaving 12 bases between. The germline V gene has CDR1 MDHEN and CDR2 SYDVKM. The CDR3 DNA is TGTGCCAGCAGTTCTCAGAGCGGAGGCAATCAGCCCCAGCATTTT. This codes for CASSSQSGGNQPQHF.

The chain joins TRBV7-9 to TRBJ2-1; D uncertain. Germline V gene data show CDR1 as SEHNR and CDR2 as FQNEAQ (reference sequence). The V end was cut by 8 bases, the J end by 4 bases, with 18 bases between. This CDR3 comprises 15 residues. The CDR3 DNA is TGTGCCAGCGGTCCGAGACTCCTAGTTTACAATGAGCAGTTCTTC. Its protein is CASGPRLLVYNEQFF.

The gene calls are TRBV7-2 and TRBJ1-5, with D possibly matching TRBD1 (5 bases). Trimming removed 5 bases at V and 0 bases at J, with 11 bases between. Germline V gene lookup returns CDR1 SGHTA and CDR2 FQGNSA. CDR3 length: 15 amino acids. CDR3 loop: CASSMTVNSNQPQHF. For the CDR3, the DNA is TGTGCCAGCAGCATGACAGTAAATAGCAATCAGCCCCAGCATTTT.

V is TRBV5-1 and J is TRBJ2-1, with 8 nucleotides matching TRBD1. The germline CDR1 and CDR2 sequences are SGHRS and YFSETQ. This CDR3 region has 14 residues. The J segment lost 2 bases and the V segment lost 4 bases, leaving 2 bases of the junction unmatched. CDR3 protein: CASSQTGAYNEQFF. The CDR3 nucleotides read TGCGCCAGCAGCCAGACAGGGGCCTACAATGAGCAGTTCTTC.

The rearrangement links TRBV28 to TRBJ1-5, with TRBD1 as a possible D gene (5 bases). The V gene lost 5 bases and the J gene lost 7 bases, with 9 bases spanning the gap. Germline CDR1 reads MDHEN; CDR2 reads SYDVKM. This CDR3 is 12 amino acids long. CDR3 DNA sequence: TGTGCCAGCAGTACAGGATCCCAGCCCCAGCATTTT. Protein product: CASSTGSQPQHF.

This chain connects TRBV7-9 to TRBJ2-5; 9 bases map to TRBD2. V trimming: 5 bases; J trimming: 0 bases; junction bases outside the gene matches: 13. The length of the CDR3 is 18 residues. Germline V CDR1 and CDR2: SEHNR, FQNEAQ (reference sequence). The CDR3 DNA is TGTGCCAGCAGCCCTAGTAGGCTAGCGGGGAAATACCAAGAGACCCAGTACTTC. It specifies CASSPSRLAGKYQETQYF.